Listed below are T cell receptor beta chains from one sample, sequenced in a study of cytomegalovirus exposure and HLA in healthy donors. TCRdb's table, derived via immunoSEQ multiplex PCR, lists solely in-frame clones and lacks some. The table includes 200,000 or so clones, 65% to 85% detected once. The sequencing sample was made of PBMCs. All receptors derive from a boy younger than 10 in good health and CMV-seronegative. Both conserved end residues are part of each CDR3. The D gene is left open where the match is weak. A clone size is listed for some rows: how often the clone was seen (once, few, many), or a class if it is expanded.

>.|TRBV4-3|TRBJ2-3|.
CASSPFSGDYTDTQYF
TGCGCCAGCAGCCCTTTTTCGGGGGATTACACAGATACGCAGTATTTT
>.|TRBV30|TRBJ1-6|.
CAWKTGGPSYNSPLHF
TGTGCCTGGAAGACAGGAGGTCCCTCCTATAATTCACCCCTCCACTTT
>.|TRBV10-3|TRBJ2-2|TRBD2
CAIRKSGATGELFF
TGTGCCATCAGAAAGAGCGGGGCTACCGGGGAGCTGTTTTTT
>.|TRBV6-5|TRBJ2-7|TRBD2
CASRGLAGGGEQYF
TGTGCCAGCAGAGGACTAGCGGGGGGCGGGGAGCAGTACTTC
>.|TRBV6-5|TRBJ1-2|TRBD1
CASSYSMVDRGNGYTF
TGTGCCAGCAGTTACTCGATGGTGGACAGGGGTAATGGCTACACCTTC
>.|TRBV13|TRBJ2-1|.
CASSLQTSSYNEQFF
TGTGCCAGCAGCCTACAGACGAGCTCCTACAATGAGCAGTTCTTC
>.|TRBV11-2|TRBJ1-6|TRBD1
CASSRRNEGAGSPLHF
TGTGCCAGCAGCCGCCGTAATGAGGGGGCCGGTTCACCCCTCCACTTT
>.|TRBV7-9|TRBJ1-2|TRBD1
CASSLDWDRANYGYTF
TGTGCCAGCAGCCTTGATTGGGACAGGGCTAACTATGGCTACACCTTC
>.|TRBV6-5|TRBJ2-2|TRBD2
CASRRGAGGHGELFF
TGTGCCAGCAGACGGGGGGCGGGGGGCCACGGGGAGCTGTTTTTT
>.|TRBV18|TRBJ1-6|TRBD1
CASSGTGDSPLHF
TGTGCCAGCTCAGGGACAGGGGACTCACCCCTCCACTTT
>.|TRBV5-6|TRBJ2-7|TRBD1
CASSWDSSYEQYF
TGTGCCAGCAGCTGGGACAGCTCCTACGAGCAGTACTTC
>.|TRBV30|TRBJ2-3|.
CAWSALAGMGQYF
TGTGCCTGGAGTGCCCTGGCGGGCATGGGGCAGTATTTT
>.|TRBV15|TRBJ2-7|TRBD1
CATSPGQAYEQYF
TGTGCCACCAGTCCGGGACAGGCCTACGAGCAGTACTTC
>.|TRBV6-1|TRBJ1-1|TRBD1
CASSDRQGRLEAFF
TGTGCCAGCAGTGACCGACAGGGGAGGCTTGAAGCTTTCTTT
>few|TRBV6-5|TRBJ1-2|.
CASSYSGTDNYGYTF
TGTGCCAGCAGTTACTCGGGCACCGACAACTATGGCTACACCTTC
>.|TRBV6-5|TRBJ2-7|.
CASSYRYEQYF
TGTGCCAGCAGTTACCGCTACGAGCAGTACTTC
>.|TRBV7-2|TRBJ2-7|.
CASGRGLSYEQYF
TGTGCCAGCGGGCGGGGGCTCTCCTACGAGCAGTACTTC
>.|TRBV6-5|TRBJ2-7|TRBD1
CASKRGQVSDEQYF
TGTGCCAGCAAGAGGGGGCAGGTGTCCGACGAGCAGTACTTC
>.|TRBV4-2|TRBJ1-2|TRBD1
CASSHATGTAVGYTF
TGTGCCAGCAGCCACGCCACCGGGACAGCCGTCGGCTACACCTTC
>.|TRBV18|TRBJ2-3|.
CATSEGDRDTQYF
TGTGCCACCTCTGAGGGGGACCGGGATACGCAGTATTTT
>.|TRBV5-4|TRBJ1-6|TRBD1
CASSLHRGNSPLHF
TGTGCCAGCAGCCTCCACAGGGGGAATTCACCCCTCCACTTT
>.|TRBV2|TRBJ1-2|TRBD1
CASLEGAQGYTF
TGTGCCAGCCTCGAGGGGGCGCAAGGCTACACCTTC
>.|TRBV6-1|TRBJ1-1|.
CASSEGPRGEAFF
TGTGCCAGCAGTGAAGGCCCTCGGGGGGAAGCTTTCTTT
>.|TRBV18|TRBJ2-3|.
CASSPDSSRDTQYF
TGTGCCAGCTCACCAGACAGTTCGAGAGATACGCAGTATTTT
>.|TRBV19|TRBJ1-1|.
CASSTGVNTEAFF
TGTGCCAGTAGTACAGGGGTGAACACTGAAGCTTTCTTT
>.|TRBV7-2|TRBJ2-7|TRBD2
CASSWDSGGNGEQYF
TGTGCCAGCAGCTGGGATAGCGGGGGGAACGGGGAGCAGTACTTC
>.|TRBV2|TRBJ2-1|TRBD2
CASRLTSGGAAVYNEQFF
TGTGCCAGCAGACTGACTAGCGGGGGGGCCGCGGTCTACAATGAGCAGTTCTTC
>.|TRBV19|TRBJ1-1|.
CASSAGWMNTEAFF
TGTGCCAGTAGTGCCGGGTGGATGAACACTGAAGCTTTCTTT
>once|TRBV6-1|TRBJ1-5|.
CASSEARTAYSNQPQHF
TGTGCCAGCAGTGAAGCTAGGACAGCGTATAGCAATCAGCCCCAGCATTTT
>.|TRBV7-2|TRBJ2-7|TRBD2
CASSLTSGGAYEQYF
TGTGCCAGCAGCCTAACTAGCGGGGGGGCCTACGAGCAGTACTTC
>.|TRBV4-1|TRBJ2-5|.
CASSQEGPGVGETQYF
TGCGCCAGCAGCCAAGAGGGGCCTGGGGTGGGAGAGACCCAGTACTTC
>.|TRBV13|TRBJ1-3|.
CASSLWGSPSGNTIYF
TGTGCCAGCAGCTTATGGGGCAGTCCCTCTGGAAACACCATATATTTT
>.|TRBV7-9|TRBJ1-3|.
CASSLGSTNGNTIYF
TGTGCCAGCAGCTTAGGCTCAACAAACGGAAACACCATATATTTT
>.|TRBV7-2|TRBJ2-1|.
CASSPLLARDTEQFF
TGTGCCAGCAGCCCGCTCTTGGCCCGGGACACTGAGCAGTTCTTC
>.|TRBV29-1|TRBJ2-3|.
CSVGSLRLGPDTQYF
TGCAGCGTTGGTAGTCTGCGCCTAGGTCCAGATACGCAGTATTTT
>.|TRBV7-9|TRBJ2-7|.
CASSLVGPGAYEQYF
TGTGCCAGCAGCTTAGTCGGGCCAGGGGCCTACGAGCAGTACTTC
>few|TRBV7-9|TRBJ1-2|.
CASSLGDPGQSGYTF
TGTGCCAGCAGCTTAGGGGACCCGGGACAAAGCGGCTACACCTTC
>.|TRBV7-2|TRBJ2-3|TRBD2
CASSFRGAGGEADTQYF
TGTGCCAGCAGCTTCCGTGGCGCGGGGGGGGAGGCAGATACGCAGTATTTT
>.|TRBV10-3|TRBJ2-3|TRBD2
CAIDRGGVTDTQYF
TGTGCCATCGATCGGGGGGGGGTCACAGATACGCAGTATTTT
>.|TRBV4-1|TRBJ2-4|.
CASSQEQIAKNIQYF
TGCGCCAGCAGCCAAGAACAGATAGCCAAAAACATTCAGTACTTC
>.|TRBV4-2|TRBJ1-2|.
CASSQDQGREDGYTF
TGTGCCAGCAGCCAAGATCAAGGCAGGGAGGACGGCTACACCTTC
>.|TRBV7-9|TRBJ2-4|TRBD2
CASSKPGTSGLAKNIQYF
TGTGCCAGCAGCAAGCCCGGGACTAGCGGACTAGCCAAAAACATTCAGTACTTC
>.|TRBV7-9|TRBJ1-2|.
CASSLPGNYGYTF
TGTGCCAGCAGCTTACCAGGGAACTATGGCTACACCTTC
>.|TRBV7-9|TRBJ2-5|TRBD1
CASGKSGTEETQYF
TGTGCCAGCGGTAAAAGTGGGACAGAAGAGACCCAGTACTTC
>.|TRBV27|TRBJ1-1|.
CASSLFQVPVGSEAFF
TGTGCCAGCAGTTTATTTCAGGTGCCTGTGGGCTCTGAAGCTTTCTTT
>once|TRBV11-2|TRBJ1-2|.
CASSPTGGTEYGYTF
TGTGCCAGCAGTCCCACCGGGGGGACTGAGTATGGCTACACCTTC
>.|TRBV30|TRBJ2-5|.
CAWSVGGTETQYF
TGTGCCTGGAGTGTAGGCGGGACTGAGACCCAGTACTTC
>.|TRBV9|TRBJ2-1|TRBD1
CASSHHRDRGLNEQFF
TGTGCCAGCAGCCACCACCGGGACAGGGGTTTAAATGAGCAGTTCTTC
>.|TRBV7-3|TRBJ2-6|.
CASSLLSPSGANVLTF
TGTGCCAGCAGCCTCCTATCACCGAGTGGGGCCAACGTCCTGACTTTC
>.|TRBV7-8|TRBJ1-1|.
CASSFKRVGGTEAFF
TGTGCCAGCAGCTTTAAAAGGGTGGGGGGCACTGAAGCTTTCTTT